The 30 T cell receptor beta chains below come from one sample, sequenced in a study of CD4 and CD8 cells across lung adenocarcinoma regions. TCRdb redid the calling of the PCR reads with MiXCR, one entry per CDR3 protein. The data contain 7,500 to 8,000 distinct CDR3 sequences, around 58% of them singletons. The sample taken for sequencing was CD4+ T cells from the center of a lung tumor. The receptors shown here come from a female donor with lung adenocarcinoma. The CD4 and CD8 labels of this study may be unreliable.

This clonotype occurred a few times. The CDR3: CASSHRGGVSYNSPLHF. As DNA, the CDR3 is TGTGCCAGCAGTCACCGGGGGGGCGTCTCCTATAATTCACCCCTCCACTTT. This chain links TRBV6-5 with TRBJ1-6, with D possibly matching TRBD1 (6 bases). Germline V gene sequence: CDR1 MNHEY, CDR2 SVGAGI. This CDR3 comprises 17 residues. The V and J ends lost 5 bases and 0 bases respectively, with 14 bases between them.

The chain uses TRBV7-2 and TRBJ2-3; D is possibly TRBD2 (6 bases). The CDR3 has 15 residues. CDR1 is SGHTA, CDR2 FQGNSA, per germline. Deletions cut 3 bases from V and 0 bases from J, with 10 bases between. The CDR3 region is CASSFGTPSTDTQYF. CDR3 nucleotide sequence: TGTGCCAGCAGCTTCGGGACTCCTAGCACAGATACGCAGTATTTT. Full variable domain (rest looked up from reference TRBV7-2 and TRBJ2-3): GAGVSQSPSNKVTEKGKDVELRCDPISGHTALYWYRQSLGQGLEFLIYFQGNSAPDKSGLPSDRFSAERTGGSVSTLTIQRTQQEDSAVYLCASSFGTPSTDTQYFGPGTRLTVL.

Concerning this clonotype: At one end the junction does not follow the germline gene, possibly because of a read error. The CDR3 nucleotides are TGCGCCACGGGGGGCGAGTCGAACACTGAAGCTTTCTTT. Amino acids: CATGGESNTEAFF. This sequence joins TRBV3-1 and TRBJ1-1; tentative D call: TRBD1 (6 bases). This CDR3 spans 13 amino acids. Germline-derived CDR1 and CDR2 are LGHDT and YNNKEL (reference sequence).

The chain combines TRBV6-1 with TRBJ2-1; D is tentatively TRBD1 or TRBD2 (5 bases each). In germline, CDR1 is MNHNS, CDR2 SASEGT. V shed 2 bases and J shed 5 bases, with 10 bases lying between them. The CDR3 consists of 14 residues. CDR3 loop: CASSEYGTNNEQFF. The DNA for the CDR3 is TGTGCCAGCAGTGAATACGGGACCAACAATGAGCAGTTCTTC.

This clonotype was recorded a few times. The CDR3 here is CASSSGLAGGWNEQFF. CDR3 DNA sequence: TGTGCCAGCAGTTCGGGACTAGCGGGAGGATGGAATGAGCAGTTCTTC. The chain links TRBV6-5 to TRBJ2-1, with 15 bases lining up with TRBD2. V was clipped by 4 bases and J by 7 bases; unmatched bases: 5. The CDR3 runs to 16 residues. Germline CDR1 and CDR2: MNHEY and SVGAGI.

This clonotype was picked up a small number of times. The V call is TRBV6-1, the J call TRBJ2-3; D uncertain. CDR3 length: 11 amino acids. Trimming shortened V by 5 bases and J by 6 bases, and 6 bases separated the two germline ends. The germline gives CDR1 MNHNS, CDR2 SASEGT. The CDR3 here is CASSPDDTQYF. CDR3 DNA: TGTGCCAGCAGTCCTGATGATACGCAGTATTTT.

For this clonotype: One end of the junction fails to match germline, which may point to a read error. V usage is TRBV27 and J usage is TRBJ2-3; 7 bases agree with TRBD2. CDR1 and CDR2 (germline): MNHEY, SMNVEV (reference sequence). This CDR3 comprises 16 residues. CDR3 sequence reads: CASRARGAGDTETQYF. Written as DNA, the CDR3 is TGTGCCAGCAGGGCGCGAGGGGCGGGAGACACAGAGACGCAGTACTTT.

The chain is built from TRBV27 and TRBJ2-5, with D unresolved. This CDR3 has 15 residues. Trimming removed 9 bases from V and 11 bases from J, with 28 bases in between. Germline V gene data show CDR1 as MNHEY and CDR2 as SMNVEV (reference sequence). CDR3 sequence: CARTHGGGDRNTQYF. DNA for the CDR3: TGTGCCAGGACCCACGGCGGCGGTGACCGAAACACTCAGTACTTC.

As concerns this clonotype: The junction does not match germline at one end; this may be a read error. This chain joins TRBV6-5 and TRBJ2-4; D could derive from TRBD1 or TRBD2 (6 bases each). Germline CDR1 reads MNHEY; CDR2 reads SVGAGI. The CDR3 is 20 amino acids. CDR3 residues: CASSYGGRAAGLWGTDTQYF. In DNA form, the CDR3 reads TGTGCCAGCAGTTACGGGGGGCGCGCGGCGGGGCTGTGGGGCACAGATACGCAGTATTTC.

This rearrangement joins TRBV6-1 to TRBJ2-5; 9 bases align to TRBD2. The CDR3 has 16 residues. V lost 0 bases and J lost 1; bases outside the gene matches: 3. Germline loops: CDR1 MNHNS, CDR2 SASEGT. CDR3 DNA sequence: TGTGCCAGCAGTGAAGCGCTAGCGGGGCCCCAAGAGACCCAGTACTTC. Its translation: CASSEALAGPQETQYF.

The rearrangement uses TRBV27 and TRBJ2-5; TRBD1 is a possible D gene (7 bases). The CDR3 extends over 17 amino acids. Germline CDR1 MNHEY, CDR2 SMNVEV (reference sequence). V dropped 5 bases and J dropped 11 bases, with 30 bases sitting between them. The CDR3 DNA reads TGTGCCAGCAGTGCGGGGCTAGGGGGCCGTGTCAAAGATACGCAGTACTTC. Translating gives CASSAGLGGRVKDTQYF.

This clonotype was detected a few times. The chain combines TRBV7-2 with TRBJ2-1; D remains unclear. The CDR3 totals 14 residues. The germline CDR1 and CDR2 sequences are SGHTA and FQGNSA. The germline V and J ends were trimmed by 5 bases and 3 bases, with 11 bases remaining between them. The DNA for the CDR3 is TGTGCCAGCAGCGCCAACCTCCTCTACAATGAGCAGTTCTTC. Translating it yields CASSANLLYNEQFF.

The CDR3 loop is CASSLLAGVEQFF. In nucleotides, the CDR3 is TGTGCCAGCAGTCTGCTAGCGGGAGTTGAGCAGTTCTTC. This sequence joins TRBV6-4 and TRBJ2-1, with 10 positions matching TRBD2. CDR3 length equals 13 residues. Germline V gives CDR1 MRHNA, CDR2 SNTAGT. Germline trimming cut 5 bases from V and 9 bases from J; bases unmatched to any gene: 4.

This clonotype was seen only once. The chain is built from TRBV27 and TRBJ2-1, with TRBD1 identical over 10 bases. CDR3 size: 15 residues. Per the germline V gene, CDR1 is MNHEY and CDR2 is SMNVEV (reference sequence). V shed 11 bases, J shed 2 bases, and the junction held 9 bases outside the gene matches. CDR3 DNA: TGTGCCGGCCCCACCGGGACAGGGGCCTACAATGAGCAGTTCTTC. This sequence encodes CAGPTGTGAYNEQFF.

By sample share, this clonotype is large. V usage is TRBV27 and J usage is TRBJ1-2; a possible D gene is TRBD1 (6 bases). The germline V gene has CDR1 MNHEY and CDR2 SMNVEV (reference sequence). V was shortened by 6 bases and J by 5 bases, with 16 bases between the two germline ends. This CDR3 has 14 residues. CDR3 nucleotide sequence: TGTGCCAGCAGACTCACTCAGGGGTTGTATGGCTACACCTTC. Translated, it gives CASRLTQGLYGYTF.

This chain joins TRBV7-2 and TRBJ2-3; possibly TRBD2 for D (8 bases). The DNA end is a closer match to TRBJ2-1, so the J assignment may be wrong. The germline gives CDR1 SGHTA, CDR2 FQGNSA. The CDR3 spans 16 residues. The CDR3: CASSLRMTGGGDEQFF. CDR3 in DNA: TGTGCCAGCAGCCTCCGTATGACGGGAGGGGGCGATGAGCAGTTCTTC.

This clonotype is termed medium-sized (0.01 to 0.1%). V usage is TRBV6-5 and J usage is TRBJ2-7; 8 bases are shared with TRBD1. The CDR3 has 15 amino acids. In germline, CDR1 is MNHEY, CDR2 SVGAGI. Trimming took 8 bases from V and 0 from J; bases not matched to a gene: 9. DNA of the CDR3: TGTGCCAGCCAGTTCGACAGGGGAAACTCCTACGAGCAGTACTTC. Translation: CASQFDRGNSYEQYF.

This clonotype was observed a few times. This rearrangement joins TRBV9 to TRBJ2-3; D is possibly TRBD1 (7 bases). The V end was cut by 1 base, the J end by 5 bases, with 17 bases between. From germline, CDR1 is SGDLS and CDR2 YYNGEE. The CDR3 is 16 residues long. This CDR3 is CASSVQGVADLDTQYF. Here the CDR3 DNA reads TGTGCCAGCAGCGTACAGGGGGTAGCGGACCTAGATACGCAGTATTTT.

This clonotype was seen repeatedly, ten times or more. This chain joins TRBV7-6 and TRBJ2-2, with 15 bases fitting TRBD2. The length of the CDR3 is 19 residues. Germline CDR1 is SGHVS and CDR2 is FNYEAQ. V was clipped by 4 bases and J by 4 bases; unmatched bases: 10. CDR3 loop: CASSSEYPGLAGGTGELFF. The CDR3 nucleotides read TGTGCCAGCAGCTCTGAATATCCGGGACTAGCGGGAGGCACCGGGGAGCTGTTTTTT.

This clonotype was observed a handful of times. V gene TRBV7-2 combines with J gene TRBJ2-1; 15 bases agree with TRBD2. The DNA end is more similar to TRBJ2-7, so the J call may be wrong. The CDR3 runs 16 residues. In germline, CDR1 is SGHTA, CDR2 FQGNSA. CDR3 sequence: CASSPGTSGRIHEQYF. The DNA of the CDR3 is TGTGCCAGCAGCCCCGGGACTAGCGGGAGGATCCACGAGCAGTACTTC.

The chain couples TRBV6-1 to TRBJ2-1; TRBD2 is a possible D gene (6 bases). The better agreement between TRBJ2-7 and the DNA end casts doubt on the J call. The germline V gene encodes CDR1 MNHNS and CDR2 SASEGT. CDR3 length: 15 residues. The CDR3 loop reads CASKSPRGKGSEQYF. In DNA form, the CDR3 reads TGTGCCAGCAAATCACCCCGGGGGAAAGGCAGCGAGCAGTACTTC.

The chain couples TRBV14 to TRBJ1-2; no clear D gene. The germline V gene has CDR1 SGHDN and CDR2 FVKESK. The CDR3 covers 13 residues. V gave up 7 bases and J gave up 3 bases, with 12 bases separating them. CDR3 DNA: TGTGCCAGCACCCGGAATCCTTACTATGGCTACACCTTC. Translated, it gives CASTRNPYYGYTF.

V usage is TRBV6-1 and J usage is TRBJ2-4, with D possibly matching TRBD1 (6 bases). The CDR3 loop spans 16 amino acids. The ends were cut back, 5 bases at V and 13 bases at J, with 27 bases in the middle. CDR1 and CDR2 from the germline V gene are MNHNS and SASEGT. The CDR3 coding sequence is TGTGCCAGCAGTACACTTGACAGGTCTAGATCCAATGAGCAGTACTTC. This sequence encodes CASSTLDRSRSNEQYF.

The rearrangement uses TRBV27 and TRBJ2-4; 8 positions agree with TRBD2. CDR1 and CDR2 from the germline V gene are MNHEY and SMNVEV (reference sequence). Trimming cost V 4 bases and J 13 bases; bases outside gene matches: 18. The length of the CDR3 is 16 residues. The CDR3 protein is CASSSPGAGGKDTQYF. The CDR3 DNA reads TGTGCCAGCAGTTCCCCGGGGGCGGGAGGCAAAGATACGCAGTACTTC.

V gene TRBV3-1 combines with J gene TRBJ1-4; TRBD1 might be the D (5 bases). With 3 bases removed from V and 7 bases from J, the gap between germline ends came to 15 bases. The CDR3 is 15 amino acids. Germline V gene data show CDR1 as LGHDT and CDR2 as YNNKEL (reference sequence). The CDR3 coding sequence is TGTGCCAGCAGCCATTCAGGGCGATATGGTGAAAAACTGTTTTTT. It codes for CASSHSGRYGEKLFF.

By sample share, this clonotype is medium-sized. The chain links TRBV6-2 or TRBV6-3 to TRBJ2-5; no definite D call. The CDR3 is 16 residues long. Trimming left V 2 bases short and J 0 bases short, with 13 bases between. CDR1 is MNHEY and CDR2 is SVGEGT in the germline V gene. The CDR3 coding sequence is TGTGCCAGCAGTTACGACCCAGCCACTAACCAAGAGACCCAGTACTTC. Encoded protein: CASSYDPATNQETQYF.

V usage is TRBV4-2 and J usage is TRBJ2-1; perhaps D is TRBD1 or TRBD2 (5 bases each). CDR1 LGHNA and CDR2 YNFKEQ come from the germline V gene. V gave up 2 bases and J gave up 5 bases, with 10 bases separating them. The CDR3 totals 14 residues. The CDR3 reads CASSQPQGDNEQFF. The DNA for the CDR3 is TGTGCCAGCAGCCAACCTCAGGGAGACAATGAGCAGTTCTTC.

J is TRBJ2-1 and V is TRBV6-1; TRBD2 agrees at 10 bases. There are 13 residues in the CDR3. Germline CDR1 reads MNHNS; CDR2 reads SASEGT. The junction had 2 bases not matched to a gene; V was cut back by 8 bases and J by 4 bases. CDR3 in DNA: TGTGCCAGCCCAGCGGGGGGGTACAATGAGCAGTTCTTC. Translation: CASPAGGYNEQFF.

This clonotype rates as medium-sized. The chain has TRBV10-3 and TRBJ2-3, with D uncertain. The CDR3 contains 15 residues. Germline-derived CDR1 and CDR2 are ENHRY and SYGVKD. Trimming stripped 2 bases from V and 0 bases from J, with 9 bases between. CDR3 DNA sequence: TGTGCCATCAGTGAGACCCGAGGTAGCACAGATACGCAGTATTTT. This encodes CAISETRGSTDTQYF.

V and J are TRBV27 and TRBJ2-3; D is uncertain. The germline gives CDR1 MNHEY, CDR2 SMNVEV (reference sequence). The CDR3 spans 13 residues. V dropped 2 bases and J dropped 4 bases, with 7 bases sitting between them. CDR3: CASSLKEADTQYF. The CDR3 DNA sequence: TGTGCCAGCAGTTTAAAAGAGGCAGATACGCAGTATTTT.